This T cell receptor beta chain appears in the sequencing data of a study of cytomegalovirus exposure and HLA in healthy donors. Looking at the study overall: The same platform was used for the 120 validation repertoires and the 650 to 800 first-cohort repertoires, a later analysis reported. Study observations and caveats: Rare TCR sequences predominated, though certain public TCRs were found in many donors. Clusters of TCRs from the first cohort tended to co-occur in the approximately 130 validation repertoires (as a later analysis found).

The V end was cut by 0 bases, the J end by 3 bases, with 12 bases between. CDR3 size: 15 residues. CDR1 is SGHRS, CDR2 YFSETQ, per germline. The data were produced by immunoSEQ multiplex PCR, yet TCRdb's version contains in-frame clones alone and is incomplete. The sample gives over 150,000 clones, 86% of which show up once; 20% to 25% is in the top ten. This clone appeared a few times. Its matching antigen is unknown. Material: PBMCs. J is TRBJ1-2 and V is TRBV5-1; D uncertain. This clonotype was sampled from a man between 18 and 29 years old in good health and CMV-seropositive. The CDR3 nucleotides read TGCGCCAGCAGCTTGGGCGTGGGCGGGGACTATGGCTACACCTTC. The encoded protein is CASSLGVGGDYGYTF.